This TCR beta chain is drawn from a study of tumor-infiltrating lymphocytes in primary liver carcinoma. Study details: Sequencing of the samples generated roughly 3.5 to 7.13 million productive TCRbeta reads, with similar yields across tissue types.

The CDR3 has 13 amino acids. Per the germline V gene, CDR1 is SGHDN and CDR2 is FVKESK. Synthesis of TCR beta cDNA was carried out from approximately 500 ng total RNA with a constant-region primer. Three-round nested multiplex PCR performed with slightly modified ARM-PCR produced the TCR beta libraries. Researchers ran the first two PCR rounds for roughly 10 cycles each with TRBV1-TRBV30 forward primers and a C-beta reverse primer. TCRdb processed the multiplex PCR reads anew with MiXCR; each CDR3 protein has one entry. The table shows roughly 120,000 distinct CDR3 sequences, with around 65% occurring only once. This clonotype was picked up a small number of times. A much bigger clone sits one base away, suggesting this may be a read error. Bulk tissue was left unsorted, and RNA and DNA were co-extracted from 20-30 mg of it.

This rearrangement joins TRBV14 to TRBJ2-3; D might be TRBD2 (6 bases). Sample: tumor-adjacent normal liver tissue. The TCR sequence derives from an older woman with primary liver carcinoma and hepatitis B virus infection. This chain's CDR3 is CAISQDLRGTAYF. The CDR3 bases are TGTGCCATCAGCCAAGATCTTCGCGGGACGGCCTATTTT. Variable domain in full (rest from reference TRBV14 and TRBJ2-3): EAGVTQFPSHSVIEKGQTVTLRCDPISGHDNLYWYRRVMGKEIKFLLHFVKESKQDESGMPNNRFLAERTGGTYSTLKVQPAELEDSGVYFCAISQDLRGTAYFGPGTRLTVL.